This T cell receptor (beta chain) was captured in a study of glioma-infiltrating T cells. Study-wide results and limits: Gliomas, especially low-grade, showed above-expected tissue-blood divergence; non-neoplastic patients showed below.

The germline V gene encodes CDR1 SGHRS and CDR2 YFSETQ. V shed 5 bases and J shed 2 bases, with 18 bases lying between them. There are 16 residues in the CDR3. The iRepertoire nested amplicon-rescue multiplex PCR amplified TCR alpha and beta CDR3s from RNA. Input was roughly 95-400 ng of tissue mRNA or PBMC total RNA. Via MiXCR, TCRdb re-called the multiplex PCR reads, giving one row per CDR3 protein. The sample lists about 130,000 distinct CDR3 sequences, under 25% seen once, with roughly 29% in the top ten. Turning to this clonotype: Its antigen is not known.

Sequencing input: glioma tissue, nonneoplastic brain tissue, or PBMCs (not recorded which). The rearrangement uses TRBV5-1 and TRBJ2-3, with a tentative D call TRBD2 (6 bases). This TCR derives from a human donor with low-grade glioma or glioblastoma, undergoing nonglioma brain surgery, or in good health (not recorded which). The CDR3 nucleotides read TGCGCCAGCAGGAGGTTGGAGGGGCAGGACACAGATACGCAGTATTTT. It translates to CASRRLEGQDTDTQYF.